This T cell receptor (beta chain) came from a study of cytomegalovirus exposure and HLA in healthy donors (dated by TCRdb to the late 2010s). Looking at the study overall: An earlier analysis of a few hundred of the donors reported over 250 Gb of sequence data and 117 million unique TCR beta sequences obtained from roughly 180 million T cells. About 320 gigabases of sequencing data and 70 million to 100 million unique TCR sequences were included in an early release covering over 600 HLA-typed donors. Of the roughly 410 genotyped donors, less than 85% were placed in the genetic ancestry cluster associated with self-reported Caucasian donors. The study aimed to test whether signatures of past pathogen exposure could be identified by cataloging public T cell receptors. The study profiled the T cell repertoires of 500 to 800 subjects by immunosequencing and related them to cytomegalovirus serostatus. A separate validation cohort of 100 to 150 different subjects was used in addition to the 666-subject first cohort. High-throughput TCR immunosequencing, statistical association of individual TCRs with disease status, and machine learning were combined to predict cytomegalovirus infection status. To study patterns of TCR occurrence, a later analysis re-analyzed previously published TCR beta repertoires from several hundred donors and added high-resolution HLA genotyping. In the later analysis, no new phenotypic data were used to find candidate immune exposures; instead, reliance was placed on TCR beta sequences and their occurrence across donors. An earlier analysis of some 600 of the donors applied high-throughput TCR beta sequencing to assess whether each TCR beta V gene segment acted as functional or pseudogenic. Donor age, sex, ethnicity and CMV serostatus were collected together with the repertoire data. Genome-wide SNP genotypes for about three fifths of the 666 donors were used in a later genetic analysis, which treated that subset as a discovery cohort. Every repertoire in the discovery cohort had been generated on one and the same sequencing platform. Class I and class II HLA loci were covered by the typing at four-digit resolution. Typing coverage varied by locus: roughly 629-640 donors for A, B, C, DRB1 and DQB1; more than 500 for DQA1; around 610 for DPA1; about 450 for DPB1. Roughly 5 DR-DQ haplotypes were handled as single units for association and clustering, since linkage in the cohort was strong. Among about 400 genotyped donors of the cohort, an average of about 240,000 unique TCR beta nucleotide sequences was sequenced per donor, of which about 19% were non-productive. Paper-wide results and their limitations: Broadly in line with IMGT annotations, most TCR beta V segments showed up in productive rearrangements about 87% or about 30% of the time in an earlier analysis of roughly 590 of the donors. In a later analysis, most CMV-associated TCR beta chains were found to appear HLA-restricted, with HLA associations seemingly driven largely by CMV exposure. Because counts were too low, about 15 rarely observed V segments, including chromosome 9 orphons, were left out of the earlier analysis of over 550 of the donors. The classifier was reported to diagnose cytomegalovirus status with high specificity and sensitivity in both the original and validation cohorts. The presence/absence analyses assumed that sequencing depth was roughly uniform across donors, and that assumption may not be true. Because HLA typing was missing for some donors at each locus, association tests included only the typed subset. According to a later genetic analysis, donors in an Asian-associated ancestry cluster had fewer N-insertions in productive TCRs than the approximately 630-donor mean. In vitro tests confirmed that three of the cytomegalovirus-associated TCR beta chains recognize cytomegalovirus antigens. Most TCR sequences were seen in very few donors, while some public TCRs were found in many individuals. The authors suggested that the approach could potentially be generalized to other disease states and immunological phenotypes. In a later analysis, the rate of TCR association differed among HLA loci, with DRB1 alleles having the most associated TCRs and HLA-C alleles having the fewest. In the study, around 160 TCR beta chains were listed as associated with cytomegalovirus. In a later analysis, around 15,000 TCR beta sequences were associated with specific HLA alleles at a false discovery rate of 0.05. In a later analysis, HLA-associated TCR beta chains were found to be more clonally expanded and to have lower generation probabilities than equally common non-associated chains. A further reported finding was that TCR beta sequences accurately predicted the HLA-A and HLA-B alleles for most subjects in the first cohort. Immune exposure information for the cohort was limited to CMV serostatus. Linkage disequilibrium might explain the correlated functional status among segregating V segments, but an unknown experimental factor could not be excluded. Strong co-occurrence of HLA alleles, especially DR and DQ, made assigning TCR associations to individual alleles difficult. A group of highly shared sequence variants was considered likely to be a technical artifact of the sequencing pipeline. V-gene and J-gene trimming of TCR beta chains was associated with a missense DCLRE1C variant in a later genetic analysis, and the association was replicated in an independent cohort. This cohort had only TCR beta chains sequenced, and the lack of alpha or paired-chain data limited which features could be detected. According to a later analysis, parvovirus B19, influenza, CMV and Epstein-Barr virus appeared linked to several top co-occurrence clusters. Some IMGT-functional V segments, including TRBV6-2 and TRBV6-3, could not be distinguished by the 87-base-pair reads and were therefore excluded.

The cohort consisted of some 670 healthy bone marrow donors. At the time of sampling, every cohort member was nominally healthy, though immune exposures that went unrecorded were likely present. The donor tested CMV seropositive, placing the donor among the 289 seropositive members of the cohort. Every donor gave a peripheral blood sample, and the peripheral blood mononuclear cells from that sample were used for TCR beta sequencing. Genomic DNA was extracted from the blood cell samples with the Qiagen DNeasy Blood Extraction Kit. Concerning this clone: Its antigen target is currently unknown. No quality values exist for individual bases; no much larger clone is one base distant.

Trimming leaves V shorter by 1 base and J shorter by 3 bases, with the junction holding 5 bases beyond the gene matches. The germline V gene supplies CDR1 SGHAT and CDR2 FQNNGV. There are 16 amino acids in the CDR3, from cysteine to phenylalanine inclusive. The read is trimmed to its CDR3 DNA, 48 bases read in frame from base 1. Libraries were constructed by the immunoSEQ multiplex PCR assay. A mixture of 60 forward primers for TCR Vbeta segments and 13 reverse primers for TCR Jbeta segments was used in the multiplex PCR. Amplification of the CDR3 region of rearranged TCR beta genes was performed with a multiplex PCR assay on genomic DNA. The Illumina HiSeq System was used to sequence the amplified TCR beta libraries as 87-base-pair reads. The original methods were these. A later analysis tallied tens of millions of unique TCR beta chains across the 666 repertoires, and approximately 9.9 million of those chains were shared by two or more donors. A nearest-neighbor algorithm error-corrected the raw reads and collapsed the reads into unique sequences, merging closely related sequences to remove PCR and sequencing errors. V, D and J gene segments were assigned by aligning CDR3 sequences to IMGT reference sequences. For a sequence to be retained, a match of at least six nucleotides to both a V gene segment and a J gene segment was required. Rearrangements were called productive when the CDR3 lacked stop codons and stayed in frame with V and J; all others were non-productive. Following IMGT convention, CDR3 was defined as the stretch from the second conserved V-encoded cysteine to the conserved J-encoded phenylalanine. In an earlier analysis of around 570 of the donors, sequences lacking an unambiguous match to a single V gene segment were excluded. An earlier analysis of under 750 of the donors called V segments functional above 56.7% productive rearrangements and segregating when the between-donor standard deviation exceeded 5%. A statistical classification framework was developed to diagnose cytomegalovirus status using the catalog of TCR beta chain sequences. A later analysis assigned V and J genes by comparing TCR nucleotide sequences with IMGT/GENE-DB human TR gene sequences. A later analysis assigned CDR3 sequences and most-parsimonious VDJ recombination scenarios with the TCRdist pipeline. In a later analysis, each TCR beta chain was defined by its CDR3 amino acid sequence together with its V-gene family, and reads without a unique V-gene family were excluded. As a way to deal with suspected cross-contamination and a sequencing artifact, a later analysis dropped 500 to 700 nucleotide sequences that were highly shared and had low generation probability. In a later analysis, a clonal expansion index was calculated for each public chain from normalized within-repertoire ranks of inferred template counts. Generation probabilities in a later analysis came from a VDJ recombination model fitted to out-of-frame rearrangements, and those results were checked against IGoR. In a later analysis, hypergeometric tests were used to score TCR-TCR, TCR-HLA and TCR-CMV co-occurrence, with a repertoire-size bias correction applied to TCR pairs. In a later analysis, false discovery rates were estimated by permuting HLA or CMV assignments 20 times. In a later analysis, co-occurring TCRs were grouped with DBSCAN, and TCRdist sequence similarity was added when clustering was performed within HLA-allele-positive subsets. Repertoires with fewer than 30,000 or more than 120,000 public chains, plus five repertoires with anomalous nucleotide sharing, were excluded from co-occurrence clustering. Not all clones reach the TCRdb copy of this immuneACCESS table, which keeps in-frame sequences only. Checked studies attribute under half of the gap to unresolved V genes and leave the rest unexplained. D and trimming come from the DNA, and the V and J calls and clone size come from that table. Counted in this sample were roughly 120,000 clones; roughly 82% of them appeared once. Around 5.8% of the sample is in the top ten clones.

Recombination connected TRBV11-2 to TRBJ2-1; TRBD1 lines up with 8 middle nucleotides. The TCR originated in a man younger than 35 in good health and CMV-seropositive. Sequencing was performed on PBMCs. The nucleotide sequence reads as follows: TGTGCCAGCAGCTTAGGCCGGACAGGGAACTACAATGAGCAGTTCTTC. The translation is CASSLGRTGNYNEQFF.